What follows describes a single T cell receptor (beta chain). This sample was taken from a study of blood T cell repertoires in COVID-19. Only in-frame clones appear in the TCRdb table, and some are missing; sequencing was by immunoSEQ multiplex PCR. This sample carries some 62,000 clones, around 85% of them seen once, and the ten largest clones take around 21%. The sequenced sample consisted of peripheral blood. This sequence was found in a woman aged 80 or over with active or convalescent COVID-19.

This chain's CDR3 is CASSQVGSVPDKFKTNYGYTF. The DNA for the CDR3 is TGTGCCAGCAGCCAAGTGGGATCGGTACCGGACAAGTTTAAAACTAACTATGGCTACACCTTC. The chain carries TRBV3-1 (or the pseudogene TRBV3-2) and TRBJ1-2; weak D call: TRBD1 (5 bases). Germline lookup yields CDR1 LGHDT and CDR2 YNNKEL (reference sequence). V lost 1 base and J 0 bases, leaving 27 bases between the germline ends. The length of the CDR3 is 21 residues.